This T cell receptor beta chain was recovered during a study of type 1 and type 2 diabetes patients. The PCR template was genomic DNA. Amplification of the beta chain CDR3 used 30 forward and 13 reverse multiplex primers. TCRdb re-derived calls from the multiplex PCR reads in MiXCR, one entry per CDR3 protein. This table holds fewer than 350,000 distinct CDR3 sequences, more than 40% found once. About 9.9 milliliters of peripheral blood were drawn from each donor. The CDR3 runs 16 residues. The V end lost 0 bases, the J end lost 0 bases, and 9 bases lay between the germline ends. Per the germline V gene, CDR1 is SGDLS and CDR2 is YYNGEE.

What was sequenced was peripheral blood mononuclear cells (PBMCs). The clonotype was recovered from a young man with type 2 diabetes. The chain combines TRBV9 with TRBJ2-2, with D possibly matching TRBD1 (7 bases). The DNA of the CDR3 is TGTGCCAGCAGCGTAGGCGGGACAGCGAACACCGGGGAGCTGTTTTTT. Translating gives CASSVGGTANTGELFF.